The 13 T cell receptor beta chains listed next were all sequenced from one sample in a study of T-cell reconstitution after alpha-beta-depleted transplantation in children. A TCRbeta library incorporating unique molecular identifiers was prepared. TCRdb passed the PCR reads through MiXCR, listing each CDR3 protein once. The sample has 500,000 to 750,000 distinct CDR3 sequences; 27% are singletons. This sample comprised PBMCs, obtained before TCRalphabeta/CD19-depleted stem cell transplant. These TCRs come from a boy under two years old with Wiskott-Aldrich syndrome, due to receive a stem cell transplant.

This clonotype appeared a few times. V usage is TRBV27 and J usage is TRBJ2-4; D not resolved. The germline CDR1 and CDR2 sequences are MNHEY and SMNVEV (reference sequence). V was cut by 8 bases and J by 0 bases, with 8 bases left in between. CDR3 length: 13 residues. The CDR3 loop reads CASSNPAKNIQYF. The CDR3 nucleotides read TGTGCCAGCTCGAATCCAGCCAAAAACATTCAGTACTTC.

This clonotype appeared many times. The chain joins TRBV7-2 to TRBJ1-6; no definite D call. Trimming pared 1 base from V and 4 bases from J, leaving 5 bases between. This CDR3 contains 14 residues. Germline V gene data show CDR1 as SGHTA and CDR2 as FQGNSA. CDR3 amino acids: CASSLDSYNSPLHF. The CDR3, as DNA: TGTGCCAGCAGCTTAGATAGTTATAATTCACCCCTCCACTTT.

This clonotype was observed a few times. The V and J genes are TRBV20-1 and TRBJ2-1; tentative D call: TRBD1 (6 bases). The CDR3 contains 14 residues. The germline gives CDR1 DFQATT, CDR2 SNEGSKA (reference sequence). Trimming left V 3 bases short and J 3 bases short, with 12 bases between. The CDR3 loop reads CSASRGGIYNEQFF. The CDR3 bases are TGCAGTGCTAGTCGTGGGGGCATCTACAATGAGCAGTTCTTC.

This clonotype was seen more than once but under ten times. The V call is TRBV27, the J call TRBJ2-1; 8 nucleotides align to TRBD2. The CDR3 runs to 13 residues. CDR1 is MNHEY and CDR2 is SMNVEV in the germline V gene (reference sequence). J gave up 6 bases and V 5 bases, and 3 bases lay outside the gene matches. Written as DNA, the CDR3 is TGTGCCAGCAGTCCCGGGACTAGCAATGAGCAGTTCTTC. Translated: CASSPGTSNEQFF.

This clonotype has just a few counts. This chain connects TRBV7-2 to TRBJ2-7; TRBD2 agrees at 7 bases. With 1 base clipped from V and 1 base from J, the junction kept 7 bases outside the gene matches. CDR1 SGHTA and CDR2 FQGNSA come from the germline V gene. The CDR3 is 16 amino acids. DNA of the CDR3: TGTGCCAGCAGCTTAGTGCTTGGGGGAGGGTCCTACGAGCAGTACTTC. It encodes CASSLVLGGGSYEQYF.

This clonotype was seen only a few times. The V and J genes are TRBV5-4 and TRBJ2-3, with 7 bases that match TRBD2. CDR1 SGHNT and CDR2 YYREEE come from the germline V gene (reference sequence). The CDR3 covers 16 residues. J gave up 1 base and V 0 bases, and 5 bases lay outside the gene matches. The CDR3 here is CASSLGKGGGTDTQYF. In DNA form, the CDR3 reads TGTGCCAGCAGCTTGGGAAAGGGAGGGGGCACAGATACGCAGTATTTT.

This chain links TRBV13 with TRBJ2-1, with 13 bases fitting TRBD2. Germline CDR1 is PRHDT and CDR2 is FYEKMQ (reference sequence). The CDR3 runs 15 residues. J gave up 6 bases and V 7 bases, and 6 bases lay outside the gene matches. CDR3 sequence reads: CASNLGLAGVNEQFF. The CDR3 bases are TGTGCCAGCAACCTAGGACTAGCGGGAGTCAATGAGCAGTTCTTC.

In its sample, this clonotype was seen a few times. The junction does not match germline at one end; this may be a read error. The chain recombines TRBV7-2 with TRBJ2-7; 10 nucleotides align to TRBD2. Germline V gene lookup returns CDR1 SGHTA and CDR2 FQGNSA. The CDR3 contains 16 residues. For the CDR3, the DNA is TGTGCCAGCAGCGTAGCTAGCGGGGGCAGCTCCTACGAGCAGTACTTC. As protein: CASSVASGGSSYEQYF.

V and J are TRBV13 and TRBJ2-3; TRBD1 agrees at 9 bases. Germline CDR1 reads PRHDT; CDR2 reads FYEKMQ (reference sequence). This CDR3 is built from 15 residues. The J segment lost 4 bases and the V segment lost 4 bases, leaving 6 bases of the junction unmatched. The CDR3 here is CASSSGTGLADTQYF. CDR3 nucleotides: TGTGCCAGCAGCTCCGGGACAGGGTTGGCAGATACGCAGTATTTT.

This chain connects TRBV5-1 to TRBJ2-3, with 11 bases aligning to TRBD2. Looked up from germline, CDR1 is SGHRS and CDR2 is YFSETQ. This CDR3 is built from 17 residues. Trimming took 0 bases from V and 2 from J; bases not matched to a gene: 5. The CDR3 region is CASSLDRTSGYTDTQYF. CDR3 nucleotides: TGCGCCAGCAGCTTGGATCGGACTAGCGGGTACACAGATACGCAGTATTTT.

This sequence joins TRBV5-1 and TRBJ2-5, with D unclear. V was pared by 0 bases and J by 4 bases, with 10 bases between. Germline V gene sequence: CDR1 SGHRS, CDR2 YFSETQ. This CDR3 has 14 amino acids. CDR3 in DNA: TGCGCCAGCAGCTTGGGTATCGCTGGAGAGACCCAGTACTTC. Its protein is CASSLGIAGETQYF. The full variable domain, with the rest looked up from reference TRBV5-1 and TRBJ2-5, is KAGVTQTPRYLIKTRGQQVTLSCSPISGHRSVSWYQQTPGQGLQFLFEYFSETQRNKGNFPGRFSGRQFSNSRSEMNVSTLELGDSALYLCASSLGIAGETQYFGPGTRLLVL.

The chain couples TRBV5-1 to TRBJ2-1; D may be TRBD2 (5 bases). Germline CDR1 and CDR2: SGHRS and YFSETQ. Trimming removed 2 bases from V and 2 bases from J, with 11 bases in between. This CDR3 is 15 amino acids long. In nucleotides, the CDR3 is TGCGCCAGCAGCTTTACGGACTCAGCCTACAATGAGCAGTTCTTC. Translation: CASSFTDSAYNEQFF.

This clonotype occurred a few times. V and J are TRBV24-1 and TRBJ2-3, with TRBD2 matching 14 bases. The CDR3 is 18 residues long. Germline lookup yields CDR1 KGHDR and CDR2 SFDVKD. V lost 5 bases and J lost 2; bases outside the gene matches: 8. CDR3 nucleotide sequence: TGTGCCACCAGTGGCCCCTCGACTAGCGGGAGGGCCACAGATACGCAGTATTTT. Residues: CATSGPSTSGRATDTQYF.